The 28 T cell receptor beta chains below all came from one sample that was sequenced in a study of CD8+ T cells in alopecia areata. RNA extraction and reverse transcription yielded cDNA as sequencing template. Method: immunoSEQ multiplex PCR; TCRdb's copy keeps in-frame clones and lacks some. The sample records around 150,000 clones, approximately 56% being singletons. Sequencing input: CD8+ T cells sorted from blood. Every receptor here comes from a human donor in good health.

The chain links TRBV5-1 to TRBJ1-1; D ambiguous. Germline V CDR1 and CDR2: SGHRS, YFSETQ. The CDR3 spans 12 residues. V lost 2 bases to trimming and J lost 5 bases, with 7 bases between them. The CDR3 DNA follows: TGCGCCAGCAGCTTTGGGGATACTGAAGCTTTCTTT. Encoded protein: CASSFGDTEAFF.

The gene calls are TRBV6-1 and TRBJ2-2; possibly TRBD2 for D (5 bases). CDR3 size: 13 residues. V gave up 3 bases and J gave up 6 bases, with 8 bases separating them. CDR1 and CDR2 (germline): MNHNS, SASEGT. Here the CDR3 DNA reads TGTGCCAGCAGTGACTCACTAGCCGGGGAGCTGTTTTTT. Protein: CASSDSLAGELFF.

This clone was seen just once. The V and J genes are TRBV5-1 and TRBJ2-7, with 8 bases aligning to TRBD1. V trimming: 0 bases; J trimming: 4 bases; junction bases outside the gene matches: 9. The CDR3 has 16 residues. CDR1 is SGHRS and CDR2 is YFSETQ in the germline V gene. The CDR3 reads CASSLVWQGAGYEQYF. CDR3 DNA: TGCGCCAGCAGCTTGGTGTGGCAGGGGGCAGGATACGAGCAGTACTTC.

This sequence joins TRBV11-2 and TRBJ2-5; D remains unclear. V was shortened by 1 base and J by 1 base, with 7 bases between the two germline ends. Germline V gene sequence: CDR1 SGHAT, CDR2 FQNNGV. The CDR3 has 14 residues. The chain's CDR3 is CASSLVRVQETQYF. The CDR3 DNA sequence: TGTGCCAGCAGCTTAGTACGGGTCCAAGAGACCCAGTACTTC.

The chain has TRBV5-6 and TRBJ1-3; the D gene is possibly TRBD1 (6 bases). The CDR3 is 13 amino acids. Trimming took off 3 bases at V and 10 bases at J, with 14 bases between the two ends. The V gene's germline CDR1 is SGHDT and CDR2 YYEEEE. CDR3 amino acids: CASSSGGGRTIYF. In DNA, the CDR3 is TGTGCCAGCAGCTCCGGCGGGGGGCGAACCATATATTTT.

The rearrangement uses TRBV20-1 and TRBJ2-1, with D possibly being TRBD1 (6 bases). CDR1 DFQATT and CDR2 SNEGSKA come from the germline V gene (reference sequence). V was shortened by 6 bases and J by 8 bases, with 11 bases between the two germline ends. There are 11 residues in the CDR3. CDR3 residues: CSASGVYEQFF. CDR3 nucleotides: TGCAGTGCATCAGGGGTTTATGAGCAGTTCTTC.

Judged by abundance, this clone is medium-sized. J is TRBJ2-7 and V is TRBV21-1. TRBV21-1 is reported as a pseudogene. The CDR3 has 12 residues. CDR3 sequence: CASSKGHYEQYF. The DNA of the CDR3 is TGTGCCAGCAGCAAAGGCCACTACGAGCAGTACTTC.

The chain is built from TRBV2 and TRBJ2-2; D may be TRBD2 (5 bases). There are 13 residues in the CDR3. The ends were cut back, 6 bases at V and 7 bases at J, with 12 bases in the middle. Germline-derived CDR1 and CDR2 are SNHLY and FYNNEI. The CDR3 sequence: CASSQTSNGELFF. The CDR3 DNA sequence: TGTGCCAGCAGCCAAACTAGTAACGGGGAGCTGTTTTTT.

The rearrangement links TRBV27 to TRBJ2-7; 9 bases align to TRBD1. The CDR3 has 14 amino acids. Trimming took 6 bases from V and 2 from J; bases not matched to a gene: 5. The germline gives CDR1 MNHEY, CDR2 SMNVEV (reference sequence). The CDR3 reads CASRKGQGPYEQYF. CDR3 nucleotide sequence: TGTGCCAGCAGAAAGGGACAGGGCCCCTACGAGCAGTACTTC.

The chain has TRBV19 and TRBJ1-1; D uncertain. This CDR3 comprises 13 residues. The germline V gene has CDR1 LNHDA and CDR2 SQIVND (reference sequence). The V end lost 1 base, the J end lost 1 base, and 4 bases lay between the germline ends. The CDR3 sequence is CASSIGQNTEAFF. CDR3 nucleotide sequence: TGTGCCAGTAGTATAGGCCAGAACACTGAAGCTTTCTTT.

This clone has only a few counts. The V gene is TRBV5-6, the J gene TRBJ1-5; 9 bases are shared with TRBD1. The CDR3 is 16 amino acids. Trimming cost V 4 bases and J 1 base; bases outside gene matches: 6. Per germline, CDR1 SGHDT and CDR2 YYEEEE. The CDR3 DNA follows: TGTGCCAGCAGCCAGTGGACAGGGGAGAGCAATCAGCCCCAGCATTTT. It yields the protein CASSQWTGESNQPQHF.

The genes are TRBV5-4 and TRBJ2-7, with TRBD2 matching 8 bases. Germline V gene lookup returns CDR1 SGHNT and CDR2 YYREEE (reference sequence). V trimming: 0 bases; J trimming: 3 bases; junction bases outside the gene matches: 5. CDR3 length: 15 residues. CDR3 nucleotides: TGTGCCAGCAGCTTGGCCAGGACTAGCCGCTACGAGCAGTACTTC. It specifies CASSLARTSRYEQYF. Filled out from reference TRBV5-4 and TRBJ2-7, the complete variable domain reads ETGVTQSPTHLIKTRGQQVTLRCSSQSGHNTVSWYQQALGQGPQFIFQYYREEENGRGNFPPRFSGLQFPNYSSELNVNALELDDSALYLCASSLARTSRYEQYFGPGTRLTVT.

The J gene is TRBJ2-1, the V gene TRBV7-9; 7 positions agree with TRBD1. The CDR3 loop spans 13 amino acids. Germline V gene lookup returns CDR1 SEHNR and CDR2 FQNEAQ (reference sequence). V was clipped by 11 bases and J by 4 bases; unmatched bases: 8. This CDR3 is CAGGQISYNEQFF. CDR3 sequence (DNA): TGTGCCGGGGGACAGATTTCATACAATGAGCAGTTCTTC. The variable domain in full, completed from reference TRBV7-9 and TRBJ2-1, reads DTGVSQNPRHKITKRGQNVTFRCDPISEHNRLYWYRQTLGQGPEFLTYFQNEAQLEKSRLLSDRFSAERPKGSFSTLEIQRTEQGDSAMYLCAGGQISYNEQFFGPGTRLTVL.

The chain joins TRBV29-1 to TRBJ1-2; possibly TRBD1 for D (6 bases). Trimming removed 3 bases at V and 7 bases at J, with 15 bases between. Germline V gives CDR1 SQVTM, CDR2 ANQGSEA. This CDR3 is 13 amino acids long. The CDR3 region is CSVESGDLGGYTF. The DNA for the CDR3 is TGCAGCGTTGAGTCAGGGGATTTGGGTGGCTACACCTTC.

The gene calls are TRBV7-9 and TRBJ2-7; 7 bases are a match to TRBD1. The CDR3 length is 15 residues. In germline, CDR1 is SEHNR, CDR2 FQNEAQ (reference sequence). The J segment lost 4 bases and the V segment lost 5 bases, leaving 11 bases of the junction unmatched. The CDR3 spells CASSGWGTEGYEQYF. Written as DNA, the CDR3 is TGTGCCAGCAGCGGGTGGGGGACAGAGGGGTACGAGCAGTACTTC.

This sequence joins TRBV2 and TRBJ1-5; no definite D call. Germline values: CDR1 SNHLY, CDR2 FYNNEI. Trimming removed 4 bases from V and 2 bases from J, with 9 bases in between. The CDR3 sequence is 14 residues long. The CDR3 loop reads CASSVFWGNQPQHF. The CDR3, as DNA: TGTGCCAGCAGTGTATTTTGGGGCAATCAGCCCCAGCATTTT. The variable domain in full, with the rest retrieved from reference TRBV2 and TRBJ1-5, is EPEVTQTPSHQVTQMGQEVILRCVPISNHLYFYWYRQILGQKVEFLVSFYNNEISEKSEIFDDQFSVERPDGSNFTLKIRSTKLEDSAMYFCASSVFWGNQPQHFGDGTRLSIL.

This clone was recorded a few times. The CDR3 region is CSVDAGDSYEQYF. CDR3 DNA: TGCAGCGTTGATGCGGGGGACTCCTACGAGCAGTACTTC. The chain recombines TRBV29-1 with TRBJ2-7, with 7 nucleotides matching TRBD2. CDR3 length equals 13 residues. Germline CDR1 and CDR2: SQVTM and ANQGSEA. The trim removed 3 bases at V and 0 bases at J, leaving 2 bases unmatched.

A few counts support this clone. The chain recombines TRBV5-6 with TRBJ1-1; 9 bases align to TRBD1. V lost 4 bases to trimming and J lost 5 bases; unmatched junction nucleotides: 9. The CDR3 length is 15 residues. Germline assignment: CDR1 SGHDT and CDR2 YYEEEE. CDR3 DNA sequence: TGTGCCAGCAGCGGATCCGGGACAGGGTGGACTGAAGCTTTCTTT. Translated: CASSGSGTGWTEAFF. Together with reference TRBV5-6 and TRBJ1-1, the CDR3 gives the full variable domain: DAGVTQSPTHLIKTRGQQVTLRCSPKSGHDTVSWYQQALGQGPQFIFQYYEEEERQRGNFPDRFSGHQFPNYSSELNVNALLLGDSALYLCASSGSGTGWTEAFFGQGTRLTVV.

This chain uses TRBV6-5 with TRBJ2-7; TRBD2 matches 9 bases. CDR3 length equals 15 residues. The V gene's germline CDR1 is MNHEY and CDR2 SVGAGI. Trimming took 2 bases from V and 2 from J; bases not matched to a gene: 4. The CDR3 sequence: CASSYTASGTYEQYF. CDR3 nucleotides: TGTGCCAGCAGTTACACCGCTAGCGGGACCTACGAGCAGTACTTC.

The genes are TRBV25-1 and TRBJ2-7; 12 positions agree with TRBD2. CDR1 is MGHDK, CDR2 SYGVNS, per germline. CDR3 length equals 15 residues. V dropped 3 bases and J dropped 5; count of bases not matched to a gene: 5. The chain's CDR3 is CASSDLAGGPHEQYF. The CDR3 coding sequence is TGTGCCAGCAGTGACCTAGCGGGAGGGCCCCACGAGCAGTACTTC.

Of note for this clone: Mismatch with germline at one junction end may stem from a read error. The chain is built from TRBV9 and TRBJ1-2; D remains ambiguous. The CDR3 loop spans 14 amino acids. Germline CDR1 is SGDLS and CDR2 is YYNGEE. The CDR3 DNA follows: TGCGCCAGCAGTGAGTCGAGCGATGTATATGGCTACACCTTC. Translating gives CASSESSDVYGYTF.

The rearrangement links TRBV5-1 to TRBJ2-7; 12 positions agree with TRBD1. With 4 bases clipped from V and 3 bases from J, the junction kept 8 bases outside the gene matches. This CDR3 region has 16 residues. Germline CDR1 SGHRS, CDR2 YFSETQ. Written as DNA, the CDR3 is TGCGCCAGCAGCCACCTGGGACAGGGGGCGAACTACGAGCAGTACTTC. It yields the protein CASSHLGQGANYEQYF.

This chain links TRBV6-1 with TRBJ2-5, with 10 bases lining up with TRBD2. CDR1 and CDR2 (germline): MNHNS, SASEGT. The CDR3 loop spans 17 amino acids. V was pared by 3 bases and J by 5 bases, with 12 bases of the junction left unmatched. CDR3 in DNA: TGTGCCAGCAGTGACGGATCTAGCGGGAGAGGTTCGGAGACCCAGTACTTC. Translated, it gives CASSDGSSGRGSETQYF.

The table lists this clone with a few counts. The V call is TRBV7-8, the J call TRBJ2-7; D gene unclear. The CDR3 is 14 amino acids. Germline assignment: CDR1 SGHVS and CDR2 FQNEAQ. Trimming stripped 5 bases from V and 5 bases from J, with 16 bases between. The CDR3 is CASSPYHPPNEQYF. The DNA for the CDR3 is TGTGCCAGCAGCCCATATCACCCTCCCAACGAGCAGTACTTC.

The J gene is TRBJ2-1, the V gene TRBV7-9, with 7 bases aligning to TRBD2. The CDR3 has 15 residues. Per germline, CDR1 SEHNR and CDR2 FQNEAQ (reference sequence). V was pared by 1 base and J by 4 bases, with 4 bases of the junction left unmatched. This CDR3 is CASSLGAGIYNEQFF. CDR3 DNA sequence: TGTGCCAGCAGCTTAGGAGCGGGAATTTACAATGAGCAGTTCTTC.

The J gene is TRBJ2-7, the V gene TRBV5-6; 9 bases are a match to TRBD2. Germline lookup yields CDR1 SGHDT and CDR2 YYEEEE. The CDR3 spans 16 residues. V lost 4 bases and J lost 1; bases outside the gene matches: 9. CDR3 region: CASSGIAGVPSYEQYF. CDR3 nucleotide sequence: TGTGCCAGCAGCGGGATAGCGGGAGTTCCATCCTACGAGCAGTACTTC.

The genes are TRBV6-5 and TRBJ1-1, with D maybe TRBD1 (6 bases). CDR1 and CDR2 (germline): MNHEY, SVGAGI. The CDR3 contains 13 residues. V gave up 2 bases and J gave up 8 bases, with 12 bases separating them. The DNA of the CDR3 is TGTGCCAGCAGTTACAAGGGGGTCATGGAAGCTTTCTTT. Amino acid sequence: CASSYKGVMEAFF.

This chain uses TRBV29-1 with TRBJ2-1; D unclear. Trimming stripped 1 base from V and 3 bases from J, with 10 bases between. The CDR3 covers 14 residues. Germline V gene sequence: CDR1 SQVTM, CDR2 ANQGSEA. The CDR3 region is CSVEGPLGYNEQFF. The CDR3 DNA is TGCAGCGTTGAAGGGCCTCTCGGCTACAATGAGCAGTTCTTC.